The rows below give T cell receptor beta chains drawn from one sample of a study of blood T cell repertoires in COVID-19. The protocol was immunoSEQ multiplex PCR, while the TCRdb copy is restricted to in-frame clones and leaves out a portion. The sample yields 260,000 or so clones, around four fifths seen once. The specimen sequenced was peripheral blood. These TCRs come from a man older than 75 with acute or convalescent COVID-19. Each CDR3 is given with its conserved first and last residue. D genes are given only for firm matches. A clone size is listed for some rows: how often the clone was seen (once, few, many), or a class if it is expanded.

D: TRBD2; J: TRBJ2-3; V: TRBV2; size: once; DNA: TGTGCCAGCAGTAAGAATCTAGCGGGAGTCGGGGATACGCAGTATTTT; CDR3: CASSKNLAGVGDTQYF
D: -; J: TRBJ2-3; V: TRBV18; size: -; DNA: TGTGCCAGCTCACCACCTAAGGGAGGCGGGATAGATACGCAGTATTTT; CDR3: CASSPPKGGGIDTQYF
D: -; J: TRBJ1-2; V: TRBV5-1; size: -; DNA: TGCGCCAGCAGCTTAGGACAGAACCCGAATTATGGCTACACCTTC; CDR3: CASSLGQNPNYGYTF
D: -; J: TRBJ1-1; V: TRBV29-1; size: -; DNA: TGCAGCGTTGAAGACGACACTGAAGCTTTCTTT; CDR3: CSVEDDTEAFF
D: TRBD1; J: TRBJ2-3; V: TRBV5-1; size: -; DNA: TGCGCCAGCAGCTTGGAAGTGCCGGGACAGGGAAGGGGTACGCAGTATTTT; CDR3: CASSLEVPGQGRGTQYF
D: TRBD2; J: TRBJ2-1; V: TRBV6-4; size: -; DNA: TGTGCCAGCAGTGACACGGCTAGCGGGGGGTACAATGAGCAGTTCTTC; CDR3: CASSDTASGGYNEQFF
D: -; J: TRBJ2-5; V: TRBV7-9; size: -; DNA: TGTGCCAGCAGCTTAGTGGGGGGTCGCGTAGAGACCCAGTACTTC; CDR3: CASSLVGGRVETQYF
D: -; J: TRBJ1-3; V: TRBV6-5; size: -; DNA: TGTGCCGTTTTGTCGGTTTCTGGAAACACCATATATTTT; CDR3: CAVLSVSGNTIYF
D: -; J: TRBJ1-2; V: TRBV7-8; size: -; DNA: TGTGCCAGCAGCTTCGAATCTAGAGGCTACACCTTC; CDR3: CASSFESRGYTF
D: -; J: TRBJ2-7; V: TRBV20-1; size: -; DNA: TGCAGTGCGGACACCTCCTACGAGCAGTACTTC; CDR3: CSADTSYEQYF
D: -; J: TRBJ2-2; V: TRBV12-3/TRBV12-4; size: -; DNA: TGTGCCAGCACCGATCAGGTTACCGGGGAGCTGTTTTTT; CDR3: CASTDQVTGELFF
D: -; J: TRBJ2-1; V: TRBV14; size: -; DNA: TGTGCCAGCAGCCAATTATCTCCGGGACACGGCTCCTACAATGAGCAGTTCTTC; CDR3: CASSQLSPGHGSYNEQFF
D: TRBD1; J: TRBJ1-5; V: TRBV5-8; size: -; DNA: TGTGCCAGCAGGCCAGGACAGGGTTTTGCTAGCAATCAGCCCCAGCATTTT; CDR3: CASRPGQGFASNQPQHF
D: TRBD1; J: TRBJ1-1; V: TRBV12-3/TRBV12-4; size: -; DNA: TGTGCCAGCAGTTTTACAATGGACAGGCAAGCTTTCTTT; CDR3: CASSFTMDRQAFF
D: TRBD2; J: TRBJ2-1; V: TRBV19; size: -; DNA: TGTGCCAGTAGTATGAGACTAGCGGGAGATAGTAATGAGCAGTTCTTC; CDR3: CASSMRLAGDSNEQFF
D: -; J: TRBJ1-2; V: TRBV11-1; size: -; DNA: TGTGCCAGCAGCTTGACGGAACGAGGCTATGGCTACACCTTC; CDR3: CASSLTERGYGYTF
D: -; J: TRBJ1-1; V: TRBV5-4; size: -; DNA: TGTGCCAGCAGCTTGTCCCTCTCAAACGGTGAAGCTTTCTTT; CDR3: CASSLSLSNGEAFF
D: -; J: TRBJ2-3; V: TRBV3-1/TRBV3-2; size: -; DNA: TGTGCCAGCAGCCAAACACTAGCCCGCACAGATACGCAGTATTTT; CDR3: CASSQTLARTDTQYF
D: TRBD1; J: TRBJ1-2; V: TRBV7-3; size: -; DNA: TGTGCCAGCAGCCCGGACAGGGAGGATGGCTACACCTTC; CDR3: CASSPDREDGYTF
D: TRBD2; J: TRBJ2-3; V: TRBV5-1; size: -; DNA: TGCGCCAGCAGCCCTAGACTAGCGGGAGCGGTCGGCACAGATACGCAGTATTTT; CDR3: CASSPRLAGAVGTDTQYF
D: TRBD2; J: TRBJ2-1; V: TRBV15; size: -; DNA: TGTGCCACCAGCAGAGACCCAATACAAGCGGGACTAAACAATGAGCAGTTCTTC; CDR3: CATSRDPIQAGLNNEQFF
D: TRBD1; J: TRBJ2-5; V: TRBV11-2; size: -; DNA: TGTGCCAGCAGCTTAGAGGCCAGGGGGGAGACCCAGTACTTC; CDR3: CASSLEARGETQYF
D: TRBD2; J: TRBJ2-5; V: TRBV7-7; size: -; DNA: TGTGCTAGCAGCCTAGGACTAGCGGGGGGGAGTAGAGAGACCCAGTACTTC; CDR3: CASSLGLAGGSRETQYF
D: TRBD1; J: TRBJ1-6; V: TRBV27; size: -; DNA: TGTGCCAGCAGTTCTCGGACAGGGAAAGTTTCACCCCTCCACTTT; CDR3: CASSSRTGKVSPLHF